This T cell receptor beta chain was identified in a study of T cell repertoires in cytomegalovirus infection (dated 2019 in TCRdb). General notes on the study: The peptide stimulations were aimed at well-studied HLA-B-restricted epitopes as well as recently identified HLA-C-restricted CMV epitopes, whose presentation resists viral immunomodulation. Donor HLA type was relevant to the analysis, as public TCR beta signatures indicated carriage of CMV infection together with the matching HLA type.

This clonotype has ten or more counts. Its antigen is not yet known. Base qualities are not provided; no much larger clone lies one nucleotide away. The CDR3 covers 18 residues, taking in both the cysteine and the phenylalanine. Here the CDR3 DNA is all that survives: 54 bases in frame from base 1. According to the germline V gene, CDR1 reads SGHTA and CDR2 reads FQGNSA. At the junction V is shortened by 5 bases and J by 0 bases; bases outside the gene matches: 12. Data came from an Illumina HiSeq 1500. The raw public data were reprocessed by TCRdb itself: fastp quality trimming at Q25, MiXCR clonotype calling, in-frame beta chains only. All rows with the same CDR3 protein become a single entry with the most common DNA and genes. The sample has approximately 990,000 distinct CDR3 sequences on record, 31% of them singletons. About 14% of the sample comes from the top ten. What the treatment or condition label conveys for this sample: in vitro stimulation with specific CMV peptide epitopes to enrich CMV-specific T cells.

The study at large found these results: The ex vivo response was dominated by HLA-C-restricted CMV-specific TCR beta clonotypes, which also provided the single most frequent clonotype in two of eight donors. In both this cohort and an independent cohort of under 450 donors, the cumulative frequency of public TCR beta family members distinguished carriers of CMV infection plus the relevant HLA type.

The sequences come from cultured CD8+ T cells from PBMCs, collected from culture after CMV antigen stimulation. The sequence was obtained from a human donor in good health (CMV status not recorded). Some clones in this sample may be carry-over from other donors' samples. The chain is assembled from TRBV7-2 and TRBJ2-4; a stretch of 8 junction bases matches TRBD2. This receptor carries the CDR3 CASSPSPSGGLAKNIQYF. The DNA reads TGTGCCAGCAGCCCTTCCCCCAGCGGGGGCCTAGCCAAAAACATTCAGTACTTC.